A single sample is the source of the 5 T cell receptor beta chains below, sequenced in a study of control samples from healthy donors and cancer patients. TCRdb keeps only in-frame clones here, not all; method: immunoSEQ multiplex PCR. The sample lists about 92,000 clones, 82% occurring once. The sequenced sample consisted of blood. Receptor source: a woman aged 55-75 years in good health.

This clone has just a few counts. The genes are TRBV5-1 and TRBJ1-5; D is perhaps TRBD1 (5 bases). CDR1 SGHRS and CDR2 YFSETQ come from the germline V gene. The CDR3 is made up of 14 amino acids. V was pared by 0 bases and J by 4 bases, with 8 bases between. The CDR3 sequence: CASSLAGVNQPQHF. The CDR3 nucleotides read TGCGCCAGCAGCTTGGCGGGGGTGAATCAGCCCCAGCATTTT.

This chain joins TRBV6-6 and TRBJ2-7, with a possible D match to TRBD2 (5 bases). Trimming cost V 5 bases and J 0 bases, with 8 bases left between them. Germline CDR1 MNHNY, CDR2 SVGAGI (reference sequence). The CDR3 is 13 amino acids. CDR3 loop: CASSGSASYEQYF. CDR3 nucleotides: TGTGCCAGCAGTGGTAGCGCCTCCTACGAGCAGTACTTC.

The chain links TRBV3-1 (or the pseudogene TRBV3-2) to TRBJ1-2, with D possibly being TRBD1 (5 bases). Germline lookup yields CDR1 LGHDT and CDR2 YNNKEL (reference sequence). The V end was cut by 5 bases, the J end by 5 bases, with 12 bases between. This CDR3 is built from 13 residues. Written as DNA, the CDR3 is TGTGCCAGCAGCGGGGGGTCTCATTATGGCTACACCTTC. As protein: CASSGGSHYGYTF.

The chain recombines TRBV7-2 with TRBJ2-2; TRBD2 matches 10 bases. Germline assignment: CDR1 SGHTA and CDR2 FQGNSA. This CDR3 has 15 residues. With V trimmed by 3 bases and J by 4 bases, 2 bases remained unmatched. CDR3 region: CASSFGTSATGELFF. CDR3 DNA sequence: TGTGCCAGCAGCTTTGGGACTAGCGCCACCGGGGAGCTGTTTTTT.

CDR3: CASSLFPGINNEQFF. The CDR3 DNA reads as TGTGCCAGCAGTTTATTTCCAGGCATAAACAATGAGCAGTTCTTC. The rearrangement joins TRBV28 to TRBJ2-1; D is undetermined. Trimming took 1 base from V and 5 from J, leaving 12 bases between them. The CDR3 runs to 15 residues. The germline gives CDR1 MDHEN, CDR2 SYDVKM.